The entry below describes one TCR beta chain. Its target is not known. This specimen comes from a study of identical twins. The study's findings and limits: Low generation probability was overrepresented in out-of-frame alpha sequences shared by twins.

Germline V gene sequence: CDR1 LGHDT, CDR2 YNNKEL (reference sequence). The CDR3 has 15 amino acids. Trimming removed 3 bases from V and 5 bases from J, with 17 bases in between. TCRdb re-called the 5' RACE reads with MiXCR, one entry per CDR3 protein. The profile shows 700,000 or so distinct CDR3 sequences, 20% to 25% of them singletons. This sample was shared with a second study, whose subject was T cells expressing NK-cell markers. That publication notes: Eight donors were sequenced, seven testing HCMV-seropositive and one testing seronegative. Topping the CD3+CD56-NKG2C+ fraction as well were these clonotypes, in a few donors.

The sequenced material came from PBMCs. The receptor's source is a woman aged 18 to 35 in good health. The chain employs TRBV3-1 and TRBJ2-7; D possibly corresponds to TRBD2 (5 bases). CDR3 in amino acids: CASSHERMGRNEQYF. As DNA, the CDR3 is TGTGCCAGCAGCCATGAGCGGATGGGTCGTAACGAGCAGTACTTC.